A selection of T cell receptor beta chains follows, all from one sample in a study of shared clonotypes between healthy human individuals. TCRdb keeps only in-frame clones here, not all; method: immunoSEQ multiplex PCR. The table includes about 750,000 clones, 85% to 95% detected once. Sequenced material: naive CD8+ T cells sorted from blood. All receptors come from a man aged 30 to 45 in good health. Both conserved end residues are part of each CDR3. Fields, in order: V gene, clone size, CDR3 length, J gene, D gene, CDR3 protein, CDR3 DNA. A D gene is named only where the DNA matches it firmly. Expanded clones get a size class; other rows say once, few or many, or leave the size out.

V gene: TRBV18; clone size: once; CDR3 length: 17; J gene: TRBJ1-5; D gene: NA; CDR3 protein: CASSPPTGNIFNQPQHF; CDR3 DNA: TGTGCCAGCTCACCGCCTACAGGGAACATCTTCAATCAGCCCCAGCATTTT
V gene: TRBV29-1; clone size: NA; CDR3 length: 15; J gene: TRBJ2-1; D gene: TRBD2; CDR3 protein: CSVDRDGGAYNEQFF; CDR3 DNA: TGCAGCGTTGACCGGGACGGGGGGGCCTACAATGAGCAGTTCTTC
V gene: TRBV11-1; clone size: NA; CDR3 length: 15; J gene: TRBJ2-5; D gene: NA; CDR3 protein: CASTELFGDGETQYF; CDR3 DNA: TGTGCCAGCACCGAATTATTTGGAGACGGGGAGACCCAGTACTTC
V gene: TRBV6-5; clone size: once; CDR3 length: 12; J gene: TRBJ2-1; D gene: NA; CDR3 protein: CASSQGQSEQFF; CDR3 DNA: TGTGCCAGCAGTCAAGGGCAGAGTGAGCAGTTCTTC
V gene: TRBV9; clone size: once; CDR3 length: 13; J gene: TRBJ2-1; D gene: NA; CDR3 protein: CASSVGPPRGLFF; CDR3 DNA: TGTGCCAGCAGCGTAGGGCCCCCGAGGGGCCTGTTCTTC
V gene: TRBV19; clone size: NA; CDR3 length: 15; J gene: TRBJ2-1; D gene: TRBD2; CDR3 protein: CASSTSGIAYNEQFF; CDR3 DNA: TGTGCCAGTAGTACAAGCGGGATCGCCTACAATGAGCAGTTCTTC
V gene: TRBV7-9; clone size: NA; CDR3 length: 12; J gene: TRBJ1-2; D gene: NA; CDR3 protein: CASSLGEDGYTF; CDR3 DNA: TGTGCCAGCAGCTTAGGGGAGGATGGCTACACCTTC
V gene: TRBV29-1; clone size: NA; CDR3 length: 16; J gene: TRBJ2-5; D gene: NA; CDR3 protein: CSVEGAWGGSVETQYF; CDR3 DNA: TGCAGCGTTGAGGGGGCGTGGGGCGGGAGTGTCGAGACCCAGTACTTC
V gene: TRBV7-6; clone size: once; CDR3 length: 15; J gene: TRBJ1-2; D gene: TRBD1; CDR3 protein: CASSPSQGQDYGYTF; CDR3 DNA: TGTGCCAGCAGCCCGAGCCAGGGACAGGACTATGGCTACACCTTC
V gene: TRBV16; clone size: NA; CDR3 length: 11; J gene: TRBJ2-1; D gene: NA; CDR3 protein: CASSPGNEQFF; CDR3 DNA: TGTGCCAGCTCCCCCGGCAATGAGCAGTTCTTC
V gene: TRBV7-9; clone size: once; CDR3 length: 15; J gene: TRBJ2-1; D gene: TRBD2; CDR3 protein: CASSALAGVYNEQFF; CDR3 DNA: TGTGCCAGCAGCGCTCTAGCGGGAGTGTACAATGAGCAGTTCTTC
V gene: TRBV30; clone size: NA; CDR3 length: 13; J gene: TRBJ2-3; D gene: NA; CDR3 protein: CAWSPYGSATQYF; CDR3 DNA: TGTGCCTGGAGTCCATACGGTTCTGCTACGCAGTATTTT
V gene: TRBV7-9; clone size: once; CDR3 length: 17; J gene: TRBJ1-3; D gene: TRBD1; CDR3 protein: CASSLGGQGISGNTIYF; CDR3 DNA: TGTGCCAGCAGCTTAGGAGGACAGGGGATATCCGGAAACACCATATATTTT
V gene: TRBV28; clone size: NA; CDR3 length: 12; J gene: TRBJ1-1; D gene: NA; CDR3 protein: CASKEGDTEAFF; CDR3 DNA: TGTGCCAGCAAAGAGGGTGACACTGAAGCTTTCTTT
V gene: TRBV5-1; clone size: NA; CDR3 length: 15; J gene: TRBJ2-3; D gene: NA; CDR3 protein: CASSLELASTDTQYF; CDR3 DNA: TGCGCCAGCAGCTTGGAGCTCGCTAGCACAGATACGCAGTATTTT
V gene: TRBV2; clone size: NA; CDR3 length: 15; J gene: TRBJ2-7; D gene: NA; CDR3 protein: CASTLRGDTSYEQYF; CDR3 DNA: TGTGCCAGCACTCTCCGTGGGGACACATCCTACGAGCAGTACTTC
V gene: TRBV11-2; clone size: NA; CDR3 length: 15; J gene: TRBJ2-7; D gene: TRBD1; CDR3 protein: CASSIGQGTTYEQYF; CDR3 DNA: TGTGCCAGCAGCATTGGACAGGGGACAACTTACGAGCAGTACTTC
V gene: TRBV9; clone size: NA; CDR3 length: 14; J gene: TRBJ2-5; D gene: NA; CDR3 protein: CASSADFVSETQYF; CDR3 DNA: TGTGCCAGCAGCGCAGACTTCGTGTCGGAGACCCAGTACTTC
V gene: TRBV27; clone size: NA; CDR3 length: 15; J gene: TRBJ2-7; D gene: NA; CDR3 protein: CASSVERGGAYEQYF; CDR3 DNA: TGTGCCAGCAGTGTTGAAAGGGGAGGTGCCTACGAGCAGTACTTC
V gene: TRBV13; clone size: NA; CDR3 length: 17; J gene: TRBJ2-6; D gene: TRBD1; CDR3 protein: CASSLGQGRSGANVLTF; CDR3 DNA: TGTGCCAGCAGCCTCGGACAGGGCCGCTCTGGGGCCAACGTCCTGACTTTC
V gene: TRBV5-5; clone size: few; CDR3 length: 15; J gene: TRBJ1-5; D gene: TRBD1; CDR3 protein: CASSMRTGGNQPQHF; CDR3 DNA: TGTGCCAGCAGCATGCGGACAGGGGGCAATCAGCCCCAGCATTTT
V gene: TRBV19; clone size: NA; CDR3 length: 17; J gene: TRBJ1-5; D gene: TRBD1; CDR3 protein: CASSMRDRVGGDQPQHF; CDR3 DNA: TGTGCCAGTAGTATGAGGGACAGGGTTGGGGGTGATCAGCCCCAGCATTTT
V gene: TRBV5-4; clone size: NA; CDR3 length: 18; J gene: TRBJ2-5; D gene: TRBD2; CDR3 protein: CASSLAMGGDGRQETQYF; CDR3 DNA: TGTGCCAGCAGCTTGGCCATGGGGGGGGACGGTCGACAAGAGACCCAGTACTTC
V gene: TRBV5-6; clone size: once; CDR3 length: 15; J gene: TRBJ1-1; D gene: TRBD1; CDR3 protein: CASSEIGTGNSEAFF; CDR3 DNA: TGTGCCAGCAGCGAGATTGGGACAGGAAACTCTGAAGCTTTCTTT
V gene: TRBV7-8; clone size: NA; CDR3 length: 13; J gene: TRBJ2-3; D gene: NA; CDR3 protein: CASRFTGLDSQYF; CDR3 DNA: TGTGCCAGCAGATTCACGGGCCTGGATTCGCAGTATTTT
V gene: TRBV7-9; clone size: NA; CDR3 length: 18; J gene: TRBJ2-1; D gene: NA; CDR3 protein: CASSSPLGGREPYNEQFF; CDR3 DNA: TGTGCCAGCAGCTCTCCGCTGGGTGGGCGGGAACCATACAATGAGCAGTTCTTC
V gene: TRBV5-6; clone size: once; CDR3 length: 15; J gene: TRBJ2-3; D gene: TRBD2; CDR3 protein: CASSLGLAGADTQYF; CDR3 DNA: TGTGCCAGCAGCCTCGGACTAGCGGGAGCAGATACGCAGTATTTT
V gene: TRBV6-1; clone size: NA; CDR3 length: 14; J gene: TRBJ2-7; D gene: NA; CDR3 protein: CASSETGTAYEQYF; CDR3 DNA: TGTGCCAGCAGTGAAACCGGGACCGCGTACGAGCAGTACTTC
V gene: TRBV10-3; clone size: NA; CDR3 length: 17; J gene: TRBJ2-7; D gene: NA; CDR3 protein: CAISESDGGTVSYEQYF; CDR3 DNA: TGTGCCATCAGTGAGTCAGATGGGGGTACGGTTTCCTACGAGCAGTACTTC
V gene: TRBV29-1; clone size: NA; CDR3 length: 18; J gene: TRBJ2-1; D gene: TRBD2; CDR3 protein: CSAITGTSAPGTYNEQFF; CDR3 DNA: TGCAGCGCAATCACCGGGACTAGTGCCCCGGGGACATACAATGAGCAGTTCTTC
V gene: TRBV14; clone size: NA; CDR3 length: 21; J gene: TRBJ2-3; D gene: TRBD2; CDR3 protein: CASSQEPAPGLAGEGTDTQYF; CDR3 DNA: TGTGCCAGCAGCCAAGAGCCCGCCCCGGGACTAGCGGGAGAGGGTACAGATACGCAGTATTTT
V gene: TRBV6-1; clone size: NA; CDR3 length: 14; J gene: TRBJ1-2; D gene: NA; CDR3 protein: CASSEAGGFDGYTF; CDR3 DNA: TGTGCCAGCAGTGAAGCAGGAGGGTTTGATGGCTACACCTTC
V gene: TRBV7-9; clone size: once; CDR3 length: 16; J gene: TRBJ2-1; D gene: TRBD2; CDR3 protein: CASSLRLAGTYNEQFF; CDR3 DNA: TGTGCCAGCAGCTTAAGACTAGCGGGAACCTACAATGAGCAGTTCTTC
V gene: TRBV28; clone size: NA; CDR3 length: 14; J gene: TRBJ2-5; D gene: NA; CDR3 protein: CASSPPDSQETQYF; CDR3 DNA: TGTGCCAGCAGCCCCCCGGACAGCCAAGAGACCCAGTACTTC
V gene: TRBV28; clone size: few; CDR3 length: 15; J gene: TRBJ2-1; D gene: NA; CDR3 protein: CASSLLARLLNEQFF; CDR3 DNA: TGTGCCAGCAGTTTACTTGCCCGACTCCTAAATGAGCAGTTCTTC
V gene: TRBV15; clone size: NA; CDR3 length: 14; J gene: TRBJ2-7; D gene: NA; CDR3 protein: CATSNQEFSYEQYF; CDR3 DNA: TGTGCCACCAGCAATCAGGAGTTCTCCTACGAGCAGTACTTC
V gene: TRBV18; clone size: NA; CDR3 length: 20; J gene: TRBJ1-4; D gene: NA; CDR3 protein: CASSPVVSRSQLLSDEKLFF; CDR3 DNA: TGTGCCAGCTCACCAGTCGTCAGTCGGTCACAACTCCTTTCGGATGAAAAACTGTTTTTT
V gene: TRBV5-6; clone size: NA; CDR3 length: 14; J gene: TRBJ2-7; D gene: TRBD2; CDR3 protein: CASSSGLAPYEQYF; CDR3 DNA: TGTGCCAGCAGCTCCGGACTAGCGCCCTACGAGCAGTACTTC
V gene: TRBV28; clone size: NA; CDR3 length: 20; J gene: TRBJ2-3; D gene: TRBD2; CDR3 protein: CASSFLPLKTSGTTTDTQYF; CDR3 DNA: TGTGCCAGCAGTTTCCTGCCCCTCAAGACTAGCGGGACCACCACAGATACGCAGTATTTT
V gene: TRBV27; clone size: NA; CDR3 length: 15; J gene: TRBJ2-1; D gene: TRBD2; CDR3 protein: CASTSLAEGVNEQFF; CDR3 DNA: TGTGCCAGCACCTCACTAGCGGAGGGGGTGAATGAGCAGTTCTTC
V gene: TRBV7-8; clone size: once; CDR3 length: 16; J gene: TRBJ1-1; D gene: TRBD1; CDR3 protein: CASSTRATGGHTEAFF; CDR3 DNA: TGTGCCAGCAGCACCCGCGCGACAGGGGGCCACACTGAAGCTTTCTTT